The 21 T cell receptor beta chains below all came from one sample that was sequenced in a study of blood T cell repertoires in COVID-19. Some clones are missing from TCRdb's copy, which holds only in-frame ones; the method was immunoSEQ multiplex PCR. The sample lists hundreds of thousands of clones; roughly nine tenths were seen once. The sequenced material came from PBMCs or T cells enriched from blood (not recorded which). Every receptor here comes from a woman between 50 and 59 years old in a cohort exposed to, infected with or recovered from COVID-19 (not recorded which).

This clone was counted a single time. The CDR3 loop reads CASSLAGLAYGELFF. CDR3 coding DNA: TGTGCCAGCAGCTTGGCGGGACTAGCGTACGGGGAGCTGTTTTTT. V is TRBV5-4 and J is TRBJ2-2; 10 nucleotides match TRBD2. The length of the CDR3 is 15 residues. Germline assignment: CDR1 SGHNT and CDR2 YYREEE (reference sequence). The J segment lost 7 bases and the V segment lost 0 bases, leaving 3 bases of the junction unmatched. Full variable domain (missing parts from reference TRBV5-4 and TRBJ2-2): ETGVTQSPTHLIKTRGQQVTLRCSSQSGHNTVSWYQQALGQGPQFIFQYYREEENGRGNFPPRFSGLQFPNYSSELNVNALELDDSALYLCASSLAGLAYGELFFGEGSRLTVL.

The chain has TRBV6-4 and TRBJ2-3; 9 positions match TRBD1. This CDR3 comprises 16 residues. Trimming at V came to 2 bases and at J to 6 bases, leaving 9 bases not matched to a gene. Germline CDR1 and CDR2: MRHNA and SNTAGT. The CDR3 sequence is CASSDKGTGSTDTQYF. As DNA, the CDR3 is TGTGCCAGCAGTGACAAGGGGACAGGGTCAACGGATACGCAGTATTTT.

The rearrangement joins TRBV4-1 to TRBJ1-3; TRBD1 matches 7 bases. Losses at the gene ends were 3 bases for V and 1 base for J; bases not matched to a gene: 12. Germline loops: CDR1 MGHRA, CDR2 YSYEKL. The CDR3 sequence is 18 residues long. CDR3 residues: CASSHFAAGGISGNTIYF. DNA for the CDR3: TGCGCCAGCAGCCATTTTGCGGCAGGGGGTATATCTGGAAACACCATATATTTT.

The chain uses TRBV20-1 and TRBJ2-3; TRBD1 is a possible D gene (5 bases). Germline CDR1 reads DFQATT; CDR2 reads SNEGSKA (reference sequence). V was pared by 6 bases and J by 10 bases, with 14 bases between. CDR3 length: 11 residues. The CDR3 bases are TGCAGTGCAATTCAGGGTCGGGCGCAGTATTTT. Amino acids: CSAIQGRAQYF.

This clone was observed a single time. The chain combines TRBV7-2 with TRBJ2-3; 7 positions match TRBD2. Germline lookup yields CDR1 SGHTA and CDR2 FQGNSA. The ends lost 4 bases at V and 5 bases at J; junction bases unmatched: 3. CDR3 length: 13 amino acids. CDR3 region: CASSYGGGDTQYF. CDR3 in DNA: TGTGCCAGCAGCTATGGGGGGGGAGATACGCAGTATTTT.

A note on this clone: Other DNA sequences from this sample encode an identical CDR3 as well. This chain uses TRBV6-5 with TRBJ1-2; D is possibly TRBD1 (6 bases). Trimming shortened V by 4 bases and J by 0 bases, and 6 bases separated the two germline ends. This CDR3 spans 13 amino acids. Germline CDR1 is MNHEY and CDR2 is SVGAGI. In nucleotides, the CDR3 is TGTGCCAGCAGTTGGACAGCTAACTATGGCTACACCTTC. Encoded protein: CASSWTANYGYTF.

Note on this clone: Additional DNA sequences in this sample encode the identical CDR3. The chain combines TRBV30 with TRBJ1-5; D perhaps matches TRBD1 (6 bases). Germline V gene data show CDR1 as GTSNPN and CDR2 as SVGIG (reference sequence). There are 14 residues in the CDR3. V was shortened by 2 bases and J by 2 bases, with 10 bases between the two germline ends. CDR3 amino acids: CAWSRGSRNQPQHF. The CDR3 DNA reads as TGTGCCTGGAGTAGGGGGTCTCGCAATCAGCCCCAGCATTTT.

The chain joins TRBV20-1 to TRBJ2-7; D perhaps matches TRBD2 (6 bases). The CDR3 spans 14 residues. Trimming pared 3 bases from V and 0 bases from J, leaving 12 bases between. CDR1 DFQATT and CDR2 SNEGSKA come from the germline V gene (reference sequence). The CDR3: CSASRRGASYEQYF. CDR3 in DNA: TGCAGTGCTAGTCGGAGGGGAGCCTCCTACGAGCAGTACTTC.

This chain connects TRBV27 to TRBJ2-6, with 8 bases identical to TRBD1. The trim removed 7 bases at V and 0 bases at J, leaving 14 bases unmatched. Germline lookup yields CDR1 MNHEY and CDR2 SMNVEV (reference sequence). There are 19 residues in the CDR3. CDR3 DNA sequence: TGTGCCAGCACCTTCAGTGGGGACAGGCGTTACTCTGGGGCCAACGTCCTGACTTTC. It translates to CASTFSGDRRYSGANVLTF.

The count of this clone is one. The chain employs TRBV19 and TRBJ1-5; no reliable D call. Trimming pared 3 bases from V and 0 bases from J, leaving 9 bases between. The CDR3 totals 15 residues. The germline V gene has CDR1 LNHDA and CDR2 SQIVND (reference sequence). CDR3 DNA: TGTGCCAGTAGTATGCAAGACTATAGCAATCAGCCCCAGCATTTT. It codes for CASSMQDYSNQPQHF.

V and J are TRBV28 and TRBJ1-2; tentative D call: TRBD1 (5 bases). This CDR3 has 16 amino acids. V was trimmed by 6 bases and J by 6 bases, leaving 23 bases between them. Germline CDR1 and CDR2: MDHEN and SYDVKM. This chain's CDR3 is CASSPTSVGGRDGYTF. The CDR3 bases are TGTGCCAGCAGCCCTACCTCGGTGGGGGGTAGGGATGGCTACACCTTC.

CDR3 DNA sequence: TGCGCCAGCAGCCAGACAGGGGGCAGGAATCAGCCCCAGCATTTT. It codes for CASSQTGGRNQPQHF. The chain has TRBV4-1 and TRBJ1-5, with 10 bases that match TRBD1. Trimming at V came to 3 bases and at J to 4 bases, leaving 3 bases not matched to a gene. Germline assignment: CDR1 MGHRA and CDR2 YSYEKL. The CDR3 has 15 amino acids.

This rearrangement joins TRBV7-2 to TRBJ1-5; D might be TRBD1 (5 bases). With 5 bases removed from V and 6 bases from J, the gap between germline ends came to 14 bases. This CDR3 contains 14 residues. From germline, CDR1 is SGHTA and CDR2 FQGNSA. CDR3 in amino acids: CASSPAGWGQPQHF. The DNA for the CDR3 is TGTGCCAGCAGCCCCGCAGGGTGGGGTCAGCCCCAGCATTTT.

The V and J genes are TRBV9 and TRBJ2-1; TRBD2 matches 10 bases. In germline, CDR1 is SGDLS, CDR2 YYNGEE. The CDR3 sequence is 14 residues long. J was trimmed by 5 bases and V by 4 bases; bases with no gene match: 3. For the CDR3, the DNA is TGTGCCAGCAGCACTAGCGGGGCCCACAATGAGCAGTTCTTC. Encoded protein: CASSTSGAHNEQFF.

This chain links TRBV5-6 with TRBJ1-6, with 7 bases fitting TRBD1. Germline V gene data show CDR1 as SGHDT and CDR2 as YYEEEE. Losses at the gene ends were 0 bases for V and 8 bases for J; bases not matched to a gene: 2. This CDR3 contains 14 residues. CDR3 nucleotides: TGTGCCAGCAGCTTGGGAGGGGGCGATTCACCCCTCCACTTT. Protein sequence: CASSLGGGDSPLHF.

The genes are TRBV19 and TRBJ2-1, with D maybe TRBD1 (6 bases). CDR1 is LNHDA, CDR2 SQIVND, per germline (reference sequence). Trimming shortened V by 6 bases and J by 0 bases, and 9 bases separated the two germline ends. This CDR3 spans 14 amino acids. CDR3: CASRTGSSYNEQFF. The CDR3, as DNA: TGTGCCAGTAGGACAGGAAGCTCCTACAATGAGCAGTTCTTC.

This clone was seen only once. The V and J genes are TRBV30 and TRBJ1-2, with 7 positions matching TRBD1. This CDR3 has 15 amino acids. Germline V gene data show CDR1 as GTSNPN and CDR2 as SVGIG (reference sequence). V lost 0 bases, J lost 4 bases, and 8 bases stayed unmatched. The CDR3 DNA is TGTGCCTGGAGTGTACCAGGACCAGGGGGCTATGGCTACACCTTC. Protein sequence: CAWSVPGPGGYGYTF.

The rearrangement links TRBV28 to TRBJ1-2; D not certain. Between the trimmed V and J ends, which lost 1 base and 2 bases, there was a span of 11 bases. CDR3 size: 15 residues. Germline CDR1 MDHEN, CDR2 SYDVKM. CDR3 sequence reads: CASSLLSGINYGYTF. The CDR3 DNA is TGTGCCAGCAGTTTATTATCCGGGATCAACTATGGCTACACCTTC.

This chain joins TRBV4-3 and TRBJ1-2; 8 bases match TRBD1. Germline CDR1 LGHNA, CDR2 YSLEER. After removal of 1 base from V and 5 bases from J, the junction contained 9 bases not matched to a gene. The CDR3 is 16 amino acids. As DNA, the CDR3 is TGCGCCAGCAGCCAAGGGGCAGGGGGCGCCCCGTATGGCTACACCTTC. Translating gives CASSQGAGGAPYGYTF.

The chain combines TRBV10-3 with TRBJ1-5, with D possibly being TRBD1 (6 bases). This CDR3 is 16 amino acids long. Trimming left V 0 bases short and J 8 bases short, with 17 bases between. Germline V gives CDR1 ENHRY, CDR2 SYGVKD. CDR3: CAISESGRGTWEPQHF. CDR3 nucleotides: TGTGCCATCAGTGAGTCCGGCAGGGGAACATGGGAGCCCCAGCATTTT.

This chain connects TRBV10-3 to TRBJ1-1; a weak D match, TRBD1 (5 bases). V lost 5 bases and J 4 bases, leaving 11 bases between the germline ends. The CDR3 contains 13 residues. Per the germline V gene, CDR1 is ENHRY and CDR2 is SYGVKD. CDR3 in DNA: TGTGCCATCAGTACATCGCAGGGCACTGAAGCTTTCTTT. It specifies CAISTSQGTEAFF.